This TCR beta chain was captured by sequencing in a study of blood T cell repertoires in COVID-19. For the study at large: Material from acute and convalescent COVID-19 was sourced from the United States, Italy and Spain.

Per germline, CDR1 MNHNY and CDR2 SVGAGI (reference sequence). The CDR3 contains 14 residues. Trimming stripped 6 bases from V and 1 base from J, with 12 bases between. This table comes from immunoSEQ multiplex PCR, and its TCRdb copy is limited to in-frame clones, with some not included. The data show under 300,000 clones, with about 87% seen just once and less than 3% held by the top ten. The chain combines TRBV6-6 with TRBJ1-1; weak D call: TRBD1 (6 bases). Sequencing input: PBMCs or T cells enriched from blood (not recorded which). This sequence originates from a woman aged 50 to 60 who had recovered from COVID-19. CDR3 nucleotides: TGTGCCAGCAGCCCTACAGGGTCGAACACTGAAGCTTTCTTT. Translation: CASSPTGSNTEAFF.